The rows below give T cell receptor beta chains drawn from one sample of a study of PD-1 blockade in classical Hodgkin lymphoma. The protocol was immunoSEQ multiplex PCR, while the TCRdb copy is restricted to in-frame clones and leaves out a portion. This table has approximately 73,000 clones, about 92% appearing once. The sequencing here drew on peripheral blood mononuclear cells (PBMCs), taken at baseline. These receptor sequences come from a human donor with classical Hodgkin lymphoma. The CDR3 runs from the conserved cysteine through the conserved F or W. Fields, in order: V gene, J gene, clone size, D gene, CDR3 protein, CDR3 DNA. The D gene is left open where the match is weak. Clone size is shown for a subset of rows, as once, few, many or a class of expanded clone.

v_call: TRBV29-1; j_call: TRBJ1-2; clone_size: NA; d_call: NA; cdr3_aa: CSAVQGSDYGYTF; cdr3_nt: TGCAGCGCCGTGCAGGGGAGTGACTATGGCTACACCTTC
v_call: TRBV30; j_call: TRBJ2-7; clone_size: once; d_call: TRBD1; cdr3_aa: CAWSLGQDPFSLYEQYF; cdr3_nt: TGTGCCTGGAGTCTTGGACAGGACCCCTTTAGCCTCTACGAGCAGTACTTC
v_call: TRBV9; j_call: TRBJ2-7; clone_size: NA; d_call: TRBD2; cdr3_aa: CASSPESGLAKSYEQYF; cdr3_nt: TGTGCCAGCAGCCCAGAGAGCGGACTAGCGAAGTCCTACGAGCAGTACTTC
v_call: TRBV7-7; j_call: TRBJ2-7; clone_size: NA; d_call: TRBD1; cdr3_aa: CASSPRQGGEQYF; cdr3_nt: TGTGCCAGCAGCCCACGACAGGGCGGCGAGCAGTACTTC
v_call: TRBV28; j_call: TRBJ2-7; clone_size: NA; d_call: TRBD1; cdr3_aa: CASRITGTGVGEQYF; cdr3_nt: TGTGCCAGCAGGATAACCGGGACAGGGGTCGGGGAGCAGTACTTC
v_call: TRBV27; j_call: TRBJ2-1; clone_size: few; d_call: NA; cdr3_aa: CASSSYSYNEQFF; cdr3_nt: TGTGCCAGCAGTTCTTACTCCTACAATGAGCAGTTCTTC
v_call: TRBV5-5; j_call: TRBJ2-7; clone_size: NA; d_call: NA; cdr3_aa: CASSLSSVSYEQYF; cdr3_nt: TGTGCCAGCAGCTTGTCAAGCGTTTCCTACGAGCAGTACTTC
v_call: TRBV25-1; j_call: TRBJ1-2; clone_size: NA; d_call: NA; cdr3_aa: CASRDRSYGYTF; cdr3_nt: TGTGCCAGCAGAGACAGATCCTATGGCTACACCTTC
v_call: TRBV5-1; j_call: TRBJ1-1; clone_size: NA; d_call: TRBD1; cdr3_aa: CASSLGWDRVNTEAFF; cdr3_nt: TGCGCCAGCAGCTTGGGTTGGGACAGGGTGAACACTGAAGCTTTCTTT
v_call: TRBV30; j_call: TRBJ2-1; clone_size: NA; d_call: NA; cdr3_aa: CAWSVPSGRVSDEQFF; cdr3_nt: TGTGCCTGGAGTGTTCCCAGCGGGCGGGTATCGGATGAGCAGTTCTTC
v_call: TRBV30; j_call: TRBJ2-3; clone_size: NA; d_call: NA; cdr3_aa: CAWSGDSISTDTQYF; cdr3_nt: TGTGCCTGGTCTGGTGACTCCATTAGCACAGATACGCAGTATTTT
v_call: TRBV6-5; j_call: TRBJ2-7; clone_size: once; d_call: NA; cdr3_aa: CASSYSPTDPLRYF; cdr3_nt: TGTGCCAGCAGTTACTCCCCGACAGACCCCTTGCGGTACTTC
v_call: TRBV18; j_call: TRBJ1-1; clone_size: NA; d_call: NA; cdr3_aa: CASSSAGSRNEAFF; cdr3_nt: TGTGCCAGCTCGTCCGCAGGGAGTAGAAATGAAGCTTTCTTT
v_call: TRBV12-5; j_call: TRBJ1-1; clone_size: NA; d_call: NA; cdr3_aa: CASGWTENTEAFF; cdr3_nt: TGTGCTAGTGGTTGGACGGAGAACACTGAAGCTTTCTTT
v_call: TRBV5-1; j_call: TRBJ2-1; clone_size: NA; d_call: NA; cdr3_aa: CASSLDAGTYNEQFF; cdr3_nt: TGCGCCAGCAGCTTGGACGCGGGGACTTACAATGAGCAGTTCTTC
v_call: TRBV18; j_call: TRBJ2-3; clone_size: NA; d_call: TRBD2; cdr3_aa: CASSPSGSGNTQYF; cdr3_nt: TGTGCCAGCTCACCTAGCGGGAGTGGGAATACGCAGTATTTT
v_call: TRBV4-1; j_call: TRBJ2-7; clone_size: NA; d_call: TRBD2; cdr3_aa: CASSQGGGYPEQYF; cdr3_nt: TGCGCCAGCAGCCAAGGGGGGGGGTACCCAGAGCAGTACTTC
v_call: TRBV19; j_call: TRBJ1-1; clone_size: NA; d_call: NA; cdr3_aa: CASSWANTEAFF; cdr3_nt: TGTGCCAGTAGTTGGGCGAACACTGAAGCTTTCTTT
v_call: TRBV7-9; j_call: TRBJ2-1; clone_size: NA; d_call: NA; cdr3_aa: CASSAGGMGRTGRSNEQFF; cdr3_nt: TGTGCCAGCAGCGCAGGGGGGATGGGACGGACTGGGCGGAGTAATGAGCAGTTCTTC
v_call: TRBV28; j_call: TRBJ2-5; clone_size: NA; d_call: NA; cdr3_aa: CASGTLQETQYF; cdr3_nt: TGTGCCAGCGGGACCCTCCAAGAGACCCAGTACTTC
v_call: TRBV5-1; j_call: TRBJ1-1; clone_size: NA; d_call: NA; cdr3_aa: CASSTTLNTEAFF; cdr3_nt: TGCGCCAGCAGCACGACTTTGAACACTGAAGCTTTCTTT
v_call: TRBV9; j_call: TRBJ1-1; clone_size: NA; d_call: NA; cdr3_aa: CASSRGAAEAFF; cdr3_nt: TGTGCCAGCAGCCGGGGCGCCGCTGAAGCTTTCTTT
v_call: TRBV5-1; j_call: TRBJ2-6; clone_size: NA; d_call: NA; cdr3_aa: CASSLVVGVWTGANVLTF; cdr3_nt: TGCGCCAGCAGCTTGGTTGTCGGGGTTTGGACTGGGGCCAACGTCCTGACTTTC
v_call: TRBV12-5; j_call: TRBJ1-6; clone_size: NA; d_call: NA; cdr3_aa: CASGPERGSPLHF; cdr3_nt: TGTGCTAGTGGTCCAGAAAGGGGTTCACCCCTCCACTTT
v_call: TRBV2; j_call: TRBJ2-1; clone_size: NA; d_call: TRBD2; cdr3_aa: CASSEYSGRTYNEQFF; cdr3_nt: TGTGCCAGCAGTGAGTATAGCGGGAGAACCTACAATGAGCAGTTCTTC
v_call: TRBV19; j_call: TRBJ1-4; clone_size: NA; d_call: TRBD1; cdr3_aa: CASSATGFPNEKLFF; cdr3_nt: TGTGCCAGTAGTGCGACAGGGTTCCCTAATGAAAAACTGTTTTTT
v_call: TRBV25-1; j_call: TRBJ1-1; clone_size: few; d_call: NA; cdr3_aa: CASSVWTEAFF; cdr3_nt: TGTGCCAGCAGTGTTTGGACTGAAGCTTTCTTT
v_call: TRBV19; j_call: TRBJ2-7; clone_size: NA; d_call: TRBD2; cdr3_aa: CASSMGGLAYEQYF; cdr3_nt: TGTGCCAGTAGTATGGGGGGACTAGCCTACGAGCAGTACTTC
v_call: TRBV5-8; j_call: TRBJ1-2; clone_size: NA; d_call: TRBD1; cdr3_aa: CASSRAGQEFYGYTF; cdr3_nt: TGTGCCAGCAGCAGAGCGGGACAGGAGTTCTATGGCTACACCTTC
v_call: TRBV2; j_call: TRBJ2-7; clone_size: NA; d_call: NA; cdr3_aa: CASSGGYEQYF; cdr3_nt: TGTGCCAGCAGTGGGGGCTACGAGCAGTACTTC
v_call: TRBV13; j_call: TRBJ1-2; clone_size: once; d_call: NA; cdr3_aa: CASSLERNYGYTF; cdr3_nt: TGTGCCAGCAGCCTAGAGAGAAACTATGGCTACACCTTC
v_call: TRBV9; j_call: TRBJ2-7; clone_size: few; d_call: NA; cdr3_aa: CASSVGGAGSSYEQYF; cdr3_nt: TGTGCCAGCAGCGTAGGAGGGGCGGGGAGCTCCTACGAGCAGTACTTC
v_call: TRBV11-2; j_call: TRBJ1-2; clone_size: NA; d_call: NA; cdr3_aa: CASTPAGEGNYGYTF; cdr3_nt: TGTGCCAGCACTCCCGCGGGGGAGGGGAACTATGGCTACACCTTC
v_call: TRBV11-2; j_call: TRBJ1-3; clone_size: NA; d_call: NA; cdr3_aa: CASSLGAGAGNTIYF; cdr3_nt: TGTGCCAGCAGCTTAGGGGCAGGGGCTGGAAACACCATATATTTT
v_call: TRBV1; j_call: TRBJ2-3; clone_size: NA; d_call: NA; cdr3_aa: CTSRKNLASGTDTQYF; cdr3_nt: TGCACCAGCAGAAAAAATTTAGCTAGCGGCACAGATACGCAGTATTTT
v_call: TRBV4-2; j_call: TRBJ2-3; clone_size: NA; d_call: NA; cdr3_aa: CASSQNPYTSDTQYF; cdr3_nt: TGTGCCAGCAGCCAAAACCCCTACACCTCAGATACGCAGTATTTT
v_call: TRBV4-1; j_call: TRBJ2-7; clone_size: NA; d_call: NA; cdr3_aa: CASSLEDSTYEQYF; cdr3_nt: TGCGCCAGCAGCCTTGAGGACAGTACCTACGAGCAGTACTTC
v_call: TRBV6-5; j_call: TRBJ2-7; clone_size: NA; d_call: NA; cdr3_aa: CASSYGRKYEQYF; cdr3_nt: TGTGCCAGCAGTTACGGCAGAAAGTACGAGCAGTACTTC
v_call: TRBV11-3; j_call: TRBJ1-5; clone_size: NA; d_call: NA; cdr3_aa: CASSLRDRNQPQHF; cdr3_nt: TGTGCCAGCAGCTTACGTGACAGGAATCAGCCCCAGCATTTT
v_call: TRBV30; j_call: TRBJ1-2; clone_size: NA; d_call: NA; cdr3_aa: CAWSVPSMEGYTF; cdr3_nt: TGTGCCTGGAGTGTACCCTCAATGGAGGGCTACACCTTC
v_call: TRBV6-5; j_call: TRBJ1-4; clone_size: NA; d_call: NA; cdr3_aa: CASSALNATNEKLFF; cdr3_nt: TGTGCCAGCAGCGCTCTCAATGCAACTAATGAAAAACTGTTTTTT
v_call: TRBV11-1; j_call: TRBJ2-7; clone_size: NA; d_call: TRBD2; cdr3_aa: CASSLEAGLPYEQYF; cdr3_nt: TGTGCCAGCAGCTTAGAGGCGGGACTACCCTACGAGCAGTACTTC
v_call: TRBV28; j_call: TRBJ1-5; clone_size: NA; d_call: TRBD1; cdr3_aa: CASSSTGGNQPQHF; cdr3_nt: TGTGCCAGCAGTTCGACAGGGGGCAATCAGCCCCAGCATTTT
v_call: TRBV7-9; j_call: TRBJ2-1; clone_size: NA; d_call: NA; cdr3_aa: CASSPIYRGSYNEQFF; cdr3_nt: TGTGCCAGCAGCCCTATCTACCGGGGGTCCTACAATGAGCAGTTCTTC
v_call: TRBV30; j_call: TRBJ2-7; clone_size: NA; d_call: NA; cdr3_aa: CAWSVGSGLANF; cdr3_nt: TGTGCCTGGAGTGTAGGGTCTGGGTTGGCGAACTTC
v_call: TRBV30; j_call: TRBJ2-7; clone_size: NA; d_call: TRBD1; cdr3_aa: CAWSVFQGDEQYF; cdr3_nt: TGTGCCTGGAGTGTATTTCAGGGGGACGAGCAGTACTTC
v_call: TRBV5-6; j_call: TRBJ2-2; clone_size: NA; d_call: TRBD1; cdr3_aa: CASSLAQTGTNTGELFF; cdr3_nt: TGTGCCAGCAGCTTGGCCCAGACAGGGACGAACACCGGGGAGCTGTTTTTT